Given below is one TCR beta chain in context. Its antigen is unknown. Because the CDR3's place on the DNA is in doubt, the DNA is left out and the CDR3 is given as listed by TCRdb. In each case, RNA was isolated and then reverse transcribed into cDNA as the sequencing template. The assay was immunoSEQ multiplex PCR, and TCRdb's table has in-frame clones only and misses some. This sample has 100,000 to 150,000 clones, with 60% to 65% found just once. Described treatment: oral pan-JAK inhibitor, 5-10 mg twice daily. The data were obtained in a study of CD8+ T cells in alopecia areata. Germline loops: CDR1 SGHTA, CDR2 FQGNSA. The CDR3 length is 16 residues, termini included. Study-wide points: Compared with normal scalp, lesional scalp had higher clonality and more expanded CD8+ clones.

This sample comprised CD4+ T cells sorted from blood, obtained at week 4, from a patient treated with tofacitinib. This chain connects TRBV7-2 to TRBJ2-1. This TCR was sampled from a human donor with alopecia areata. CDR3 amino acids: CASSFSGQARYNEQFF.